Listed here are 6 T cell receptor beta chains from one sample, sequenced in a study of cytotoxic CD8 clonotypes in ibrutinib-treated CLL. Generated by immunoSEQ multiplex PCR, the TCRdb table keeps only in-frame clones and is missing some. Among about 200,000 clones listed, just over 70% were seen once. The input for sequencing was PBMCs, taken after 12 months of ibrutinib treatment. Receptors originate from a human donor with chronic lymphocytic leukemia.

This chain joins TRBV5-3 and TRBJ1-2, with TRBD1 as a possible D gene (5 bases). TRBV5-3 belongs to the ORF category, with a function that is uncertain. This CDR3 is 16 amino acids long. V was trimmed by 0 bases and J by 4 bases, leaving 16 bases between them. The CDR3 sequence is CARSLAVVMGGYGYTF. CDR3 sequence (DNA): TGTGCCAGAAGCTTGGCCGTGGTAATGGGGGGCTATGGCTACACCTTC.

This clone turned up a few times. The CDR3 loop reads CASSQTGLVTEAFF. Written as DNA, the CDR3 is TGTGCCAGCAGCCAAACTGGCCTGGTCACTGAAGCTTTCTTT. J is TRBJ1-1 and V is TRBV14; D ambiguous. Trimming took 2 bases from V and 4 from J, leaving 11 bases between them. This CDR3 is 14 amino acids long. Germline V gives CDR1 SGHDN, CDR2 FVKESK.

The DNA of the CDR3 is TGTGCCAGCAGCTCTGGCGGACAGGGGGCTTACGAGCAGTACTTC. Translated: CASSSGGQGAYEQYF. V usage is TRBV7-9 and J usage is TRBJ2-7; 11 bases fit TRBD1. The length of the CDR3 is 15 residues. The V segment lost 4 bases and the J segment 4 bases; nucleotides outside the gene matches: 6. CDR1 and CDR2 from the germline V gene are SEHNR and FQNEAQ (reference sequence).

The chain recombines TRBV6-1 with TRBJ2-3; 10 bases line up with TRBD1. CDR1 and CDR2 (germline): MNHNS, SASEGT. The CDR3 contains 14 residues. The ends lost 7 bases at V and 3 bases at J; junction bases unmatched: 4. CDR3 sequence reads: CASIRTGGTDTQYF. In DNA, the CDR3 is TGTGCCAGCATCCGGACAGGGGGAACAGATACGCAGTATTTT.

The chain carries TRBV20-1 and TRBJ2-3; D unresolved. The CDR3 contains 11 residues. The V end lost 4 bases, the J end lost 6 bases, and 8 bases lay between the germline ends. Germline V gene sequence: CDR1 DFQATT, CDR2 SNEGSKA (reference sequence). The DNA for the CDR3 is TGCAGTGCTACCTCGGCGGATACGCAGTATTTT. Its protein product is CSATSADTQYF.

The rearrangement links TRBV19 to TRBJ2-7, with D perhaps assigned TRBD1 or TRBD2 (5 bases each). Per the germline V gene, CDR1 is LNHDA and CDR2 is SQIVND (reference sequence). The CDR3 runs 14 residues. Trimming stripped 6 bases from V and 2 bases from J, with 14 bases between. The chain's CDR3 is CASSTGTLTYEQYF. CDR3 nucleotide sequence: TGTGCCAGTAGCACCGGGACCTTAACCTACGAGCAGTACTTC.